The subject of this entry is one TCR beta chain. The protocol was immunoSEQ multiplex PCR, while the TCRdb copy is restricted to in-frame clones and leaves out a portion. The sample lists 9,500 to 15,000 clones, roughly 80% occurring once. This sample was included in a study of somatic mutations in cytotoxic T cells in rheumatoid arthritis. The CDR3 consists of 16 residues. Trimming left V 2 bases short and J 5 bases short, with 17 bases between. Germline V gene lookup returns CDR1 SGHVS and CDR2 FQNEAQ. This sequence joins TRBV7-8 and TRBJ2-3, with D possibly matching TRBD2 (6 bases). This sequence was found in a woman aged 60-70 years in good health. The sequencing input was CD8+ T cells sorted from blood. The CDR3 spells CASSLPAGPLGDTQYF. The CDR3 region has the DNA TGTGCCAGCAGCTTACCGGCGGGGCCACTGGGAGATACGCAGTATTTT.